These 17 T cell receptor beta chains were all obtained from the same sample, sequenced in a study of CD8+ T cells in alopecia areata. Specified treatment: oral pan-JAK inhibitor, 5-10 mg twice daily. Investigators isolated RNA and reverse transcribed it into cDNA to act as the sequencing template. Sequencing used immunoSEQ multiplex PCR; TCRdb keeps in-frame clones, though not all of them. The data show 80,000 to 95,000 clones, about 40% seen once. The sample here was CD8+ T cells sorted from blood, taken at week 24, from a patient treated with tofacitinib. The receptors here all came from a human donor with alopecia areata.

V is TRBV2 and J is TRBJ2-2, with D maybe TRBD1 (6 bases). V lost 7 bases and J 2 bases, leaving 14 bases between the germline ends. Per the germline V gene, CDR1 is SNHLY and CDR2 is FYNNEI. This CDR3 has 15 amino acids. DNA of the CDR3: TGTGCCAGCACCGCGCCGGACAGAAACACCGGGGAGCTGTTTTTT. The encoded protein is CASTAPDRNTGELFF.

The chain carries TRBV9 and TRBJ1-4, with a weak D call TRBD1 (5 bases). The CDR3 runs 15 residues. V was shortened by 3 bases and J by 6 bases, with 15 bases between the two germline ends. In germline, CDR1 is SGDLS, CDR2 YYNGEE. The CDR3 sequence: CASSAAGTLYEKLFF. CDR3 nucleotide sequence: TGTGCCAGCAGCGCCGCCGGGACGCTATATGAAAAACTGTTTTTT.

The V gene is TRBV15, the J gene TRBJ2-1, with 7 bases fitting TRBD2. The CDR3 totals 16 residues. Germline V CDR1 and CDR2: LNHNV, YYDKDF (reference sequence). J gave up 2 bases and V 0 bases, and 4 bases lay outside the gene matches. The CDR3 loop is CATSRERAGTYNEQFF. The DNA for the CDR3 is TGTGCCACCAGCAGAGAACGAGCGGGAACCTACAATGAGCAGTTCTTC.

This clone was observed a single time. The rearrangement links TRBV9 to TRBJ2-3; 10 nucleotides align to TRBD2. The CDR3 runs 15 residues. Germline V gene sequence: CDR1 SGDLS, CDR2 YYNGEE. The J segment lost 4 bases and the V segment lost 7 bases, leaving 9 bases of the junction unmatched. CDR3 DNA: TGTGCCAGCCACTCTAGCGGGAGTTTCTCAGATACGCAGTATTTT. It codes for CASHSSGSFSDTQYF.

The chain joins TRBV9 to TRBJ2-7; the D gene is possibly TRBD2 (6 bases). The CDR3 is 16 residues long. The V gene lost 0 bases and the J gene lost 5 bases, with 18 bases spanning the gap. The germline V gene has CDR1 SGDLS and CDR2 YYNGEE. The CDR3 here is CASSVAWAGRKDEQYF. CDR3 bases: TGTGCCAGCAGCGTAGCTTGGGCAGGGAGGAAGGACGAGCAGTACTTC. The whole variable domain, remainder taken from reference TRBV9 and TRBJ2-7, is DSGVTQTPKHLITATGQRVTLRCSPRSGDLSVYWYQQSLDQGLQFLIQYYNGEERAKGNILERFSAQQFPDLHSELNLSSLELGDSALYFCASSVAWAGRKDEQYFGPGTRLTVT.

The chain employs TRBV27 and TRBJ1-2; D call uncertain. Germline lookup yields CDR1 MNHEY and CDR2 SMNVEV (reference sequence). V shed 5 bases and J shed 10 bases, with 17 bases lying between them. CDR3 size: 13 residues. The DNA for the CDR3 is TGTGCCAGCAGTCCAGGCCGCGCCATGGACTACACCTTC. It is translated as CASSPGRAMDYTF.

The table lists this clone with a few counts. The chain combines TRBV4-1 with TRBJ2-7; 7 bases line up with TRBD2. Germline loops: CDR1 MGHRA, CDR2 YSYEKL. This CDR3 is 14 amino acids long. V was pared by 4 bases and J by 1 base, with 4 bases of the junction left unmatched. The CDR3 coding sequence is TGCGCCAGCAGCCTGGGAGGGGATTCCTACGAGCAGTACTTC. It yields the protein CASSLGGDSYEQYF.

Only a few counts were recorded for this clone. This sequence joins TRBV6-4 and TRBJ2-2; no clear D. Germline assignment: CDR1 MRHNA and CDR2 SNTAGT. CDR3 length: 16 residues. Trimming shortened V by 5 bases and J by 6 bases, and 19 bases separated the two germline ends. In nucleotides, the CDR3 is TGTGCCAGCAGTCTCTGGACCAGGAACGGCGCCGGGGAGCTGTTTTTT. Protein sequence: CASSLWTRNGAGELFF.

In the case of this clone: A clone one base away is much larger, so this may be a read error. J is TRBJ2-7 and V is TRBV4-1; no reliable D call. CDR1 MGHRA and CDR2 YSYEKL come from the germline V gene. The CDR3 extends over 11 amino acids. V lost 4 bases to trimming and J lost 0 bases, with 1 base between them. The CDR3 is CASSPSYEQYF. CDR3 in DNA: TGCGCCAGCAGCCCCTCCTACGAGCAGTACTTC.

This clone was picked up one time. CDR3 sequence: CASSAWGLAGGIDEQFF. CDR3 in DNA: TGTGCCAGCAGTGCGTGGGGACTAGCGGGAGGCATAGATGAGCAGTTCTTC. The chain couples TRBV2 to TRBJ2-1, with 15 bases that match TRBD2. CDR1 and CDR2 from the germline V gene are SNHLY and FYNNEI. The length of the CDR3 is 17 residues. V shed 4 bases, J shed 8 bases, and the junction held 9 bases outside the gene matches.

This clone was seen once. The chain couples TRBV7-9 to TRBJ1-2, with D possibly matching TRBD1 (6 bases). The CDR3 length is 14 residues. CDR1 and CDR2 from the germline V gene are SEHNR and FQNEAQ (reference sequence). The V end was cut by 1 base, the J end by 4 bases, with 10 bases between. CDR3 residues: CASSLDETGYGYTF. Written as DNA, the CDR3 is TGTGCCAGCAGCTTAGATGAGACAGGCTATGGCTACACCTTC.

V usage is TRBV7-9 and J usage is TRBJ2-7, with TRBD2 matching over 12 bases. The CDR3 runs 15 residues. V shed 6 bases, J shed 2 bases, and the junction held 5 bases outside the gene matches. Germline loops: CDR1 SEHNR, CDR2 FQNEAQ (reference sequence). The CDR3: CASRPASGRAYEQYF. The CDR3, as DNA: TGTGCCAGCAGGCCGGCTAGCGGGAGGGCCTACGAGCAGTACTTC. The full variable domain, completed using reference TRBV7-9 and TRBJ2-7, is DTGVSQNPRHKITKRGQNVTFRCDPISEHNRLYWYRQTLGQGPEFLTYFQNEAQLEKSRLLSDRFSAERPKGSFSTLEIQRTEQGDSAMYLCASRPASGRAYEQYFGPGTRLTVT.

The count of this clone is one. The chain recombines TRBV9 with TRBJ2-1; 10 bases are shared with TRBD2. This CDR3 has 18 residues. Per germline, CDR1 SGDLS and CDR2 YYNGEE. V was clipped by 4 bases and J by 2 bases; unmatched bases: 12. The CDR3 nucleotides read TGTGCCAGCAGCTCACTGAACCTAGCGGGAGACCCCTACAATGAGCAGTTCTTC. It specifies CASSSLNLAGDPYNEQFF. Based on the CDR3 plus reference TRBV9 and TRBJ2-1, the full variable domain is DSGVTQTPKHLITATGQRVTLRCSPRSGDLSVYWYQQSLDQGLQFLIQYYNGEERAKGNILERFSAQQFPDLHSELNLSSLELGDSALYFCASSSLNLAGDPYNEQFFGPGTRLTVL.

The chain uses TRBV6-1 and TRBJ2-7; D possibly corresponds to TRBD1 (6 bases). The length of the CDR3 is 16 residues. V was trimmed by 4 bases and J by 3 bases, leaving 19 bases between them. CDR1 MNHNS and CDR2 SASEGT come from the germline V gene. For the CDR3, the DNA is TGTGCCAGCAGTGTTAGGCCAGTGGGGGCCTACTACGAGCAGTACTTC. It translates to CASSVRPVGAYYEQYF.

The chain uses TRBV13 and TRBJ2-7, with D uncertain. CDR3 length: 14 amino acids. Germline loops: CDR1 PRHDT, CDR2 FYEKMQ (reference sequence). The ends were cut back, 5 bases at V and 5 bases at J, with 16 bases in the middle. The CDR3: CASSPSPRRHEQYF. CDR3 bases: TGTGCCAGCAGCCCGAGCCCTCGCCGACACGAGCAGTACTTC.

The V call is TRBV4-1, the J call TRBJ2-7, with D hard to call. The CDR3 spans 11 residues. Germline V gives CDR1 MGHRA, CDR2 YSYEKL. V lost 5 bases, J lost 5 bases, and 7 bases lay in between. CDR3 bases: TGCGCCAGCAGCGCCGATGACGAGCAGTACTTC. This codes for CASSADDEQYF.

The chain joins TRBV27 to TRBJ1-2; TRBD1 might be the D (5 bases). V dropped 2 bases and J dropped 4 bases, with 20 bases sitting between them. The CDR3 runs 17 residues. Germline CDR1 is MNHEY and CDR2 is SMNVEV (reference sequence). The CDR3 DNA sequence: TGTGCCAGCAGTTTAGGGGGAGATTCGGGTCGCTCCTATGGCTACACCTTC. This sequence encodes CASSLGGDSGRSYGYTF.